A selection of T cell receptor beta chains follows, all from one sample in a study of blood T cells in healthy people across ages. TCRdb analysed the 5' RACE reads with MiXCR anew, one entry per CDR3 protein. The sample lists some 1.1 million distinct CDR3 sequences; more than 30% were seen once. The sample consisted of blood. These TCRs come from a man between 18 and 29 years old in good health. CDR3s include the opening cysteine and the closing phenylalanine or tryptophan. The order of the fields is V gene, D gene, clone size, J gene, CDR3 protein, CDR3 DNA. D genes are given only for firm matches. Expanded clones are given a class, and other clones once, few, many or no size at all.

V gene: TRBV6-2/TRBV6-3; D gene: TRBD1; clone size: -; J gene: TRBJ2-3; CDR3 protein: CASSDRVEGDTQYF; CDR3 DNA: TGTGCCAGCAGTGACAGGGTTGAGGGAGATACGCAGTATTTT
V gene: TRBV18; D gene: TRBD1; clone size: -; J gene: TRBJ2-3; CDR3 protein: CASSFSGTATDTQYF; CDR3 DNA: TGTGCCAGCTCATTTTCCGGGACAGCCACAGATACGCAGTATTTT
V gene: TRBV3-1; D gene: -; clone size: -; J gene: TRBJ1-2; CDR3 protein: CASSPDFTGGYTF; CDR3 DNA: TGTGCCAGCAGTCCGGACTTCACTGGTGGCTACACCTTC
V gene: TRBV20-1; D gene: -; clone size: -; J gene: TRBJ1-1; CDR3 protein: CSARLGGGANTEAFF; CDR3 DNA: TGCAGTGCTAGATTGGGAGGGGGAGCGAACACTGAAGCTTTCTTT
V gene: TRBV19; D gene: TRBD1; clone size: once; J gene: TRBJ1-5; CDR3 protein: CASTNRAGGQPQHF; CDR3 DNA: TGTGCCAGTACCAATAGAGCAGGGGGCCAGCCCCAGCATTTT
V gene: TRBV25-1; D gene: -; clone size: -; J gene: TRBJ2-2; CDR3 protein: CANSASPGRLNTGELFF; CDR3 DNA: TGTGCCAACAGTGCGTCCCCGGGAAGACTGAACACCGGGGAGCTGTTTTTT
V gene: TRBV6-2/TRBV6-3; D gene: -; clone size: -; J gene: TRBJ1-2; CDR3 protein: CASKGNHALIYGYTF; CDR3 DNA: TGTGCCAGCAAGGGAAACCATGCCCTCATCTATGGCTACACCTTC
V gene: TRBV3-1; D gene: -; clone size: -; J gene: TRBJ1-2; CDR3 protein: CASSQDRNSPSGYTF; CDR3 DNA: TGTGCCAGCAGCCAAGATCGGAACAGCCCCTCCGGCTACACCTTC
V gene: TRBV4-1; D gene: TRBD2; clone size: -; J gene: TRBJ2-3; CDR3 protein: CASSPLPSGDTDTQYF; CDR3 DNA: TGCGCCAGCAGCCCCCTGCCTAGCGGGGACACAGATACGCAGTATTTT
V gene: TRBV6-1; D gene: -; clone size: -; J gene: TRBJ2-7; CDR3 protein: CASRGKIDVGGVHEQYF; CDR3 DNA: TGTGCCAGCCGGGGTAAAATCGACGTCGGAGGGGTCCACGAGCAGTACTTC
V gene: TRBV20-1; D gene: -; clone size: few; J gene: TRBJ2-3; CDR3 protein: CSARSWTSTDTQYF; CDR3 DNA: TGCAGTGCTAGATCCTGGACGAGCACAGATACGCAGTATTTT
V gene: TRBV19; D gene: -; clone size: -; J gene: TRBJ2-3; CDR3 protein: CASTAAGVLNTQYF; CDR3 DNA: TGTGCCAGTACCGCGGCAGGGGTACTAAATACGCAGTATTTT
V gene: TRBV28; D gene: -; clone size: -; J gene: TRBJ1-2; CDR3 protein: CASSLSFGGPPNYGYTF; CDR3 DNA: TGTGCCAGCAGTTTAAGTTTTGGAGGGCCCCCTAACTATGGCTACACCTTC
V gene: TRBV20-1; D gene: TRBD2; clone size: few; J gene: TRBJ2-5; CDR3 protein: CSARTGGGQETQYF; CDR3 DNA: TGCAGTGCTAGAACTGGCGGGGGGCAAGAGACCCAGTACTTC
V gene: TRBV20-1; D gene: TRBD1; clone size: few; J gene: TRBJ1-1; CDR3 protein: CSAPKGASWVNTEAFF; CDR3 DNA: TGCAGTGCTCCCAAGGGGGCGAGCTGGGTGAACACTGAAGCTTTCTTT
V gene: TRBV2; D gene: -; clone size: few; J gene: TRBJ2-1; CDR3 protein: CASPPLGGGFYEQFF; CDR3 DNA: TGTGCCAGTCCCCCTTTGGGGGGGGGCTTTTATGAGCAGTTCTTC
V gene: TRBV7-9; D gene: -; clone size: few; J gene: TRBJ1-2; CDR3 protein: CASTLPGIGYGYTF; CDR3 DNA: TGTGCCAGCACCCTTCCAGGGATCGGCTATGGCTACACCTTC
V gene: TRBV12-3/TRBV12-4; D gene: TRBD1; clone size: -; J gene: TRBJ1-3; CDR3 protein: CASSQTGGGNTIYF; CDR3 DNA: TGTGCCAGCAGCCAGACAGGGGGAGGAAACACCATATATTTT
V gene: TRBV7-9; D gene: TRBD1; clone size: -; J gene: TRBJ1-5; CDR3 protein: CASREQGANQPQHF; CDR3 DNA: TGTGCCAGCAGGGAACAGGGGGCTAATCAGCCCCAGCATTTT
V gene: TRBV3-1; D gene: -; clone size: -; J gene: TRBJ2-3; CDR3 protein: CASSQAALSTDTQYF; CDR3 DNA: TGTGCCAGCAGCCAAGCGGCACTAAGCACAGATACGCAGTATTTT
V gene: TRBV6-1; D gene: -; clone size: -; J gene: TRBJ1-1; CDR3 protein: CASTFGGTEAFF; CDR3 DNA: TGTGCCTCCACATTTGGGGGCACTGAAGCTTTCTTT
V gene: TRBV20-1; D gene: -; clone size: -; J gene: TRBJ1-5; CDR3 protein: CSARTMGAGGNQPQHF; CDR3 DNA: TGCAGTGCTAGAACTATGGGTGCGGGGGGGAACCAGCCCCAGCATTTT
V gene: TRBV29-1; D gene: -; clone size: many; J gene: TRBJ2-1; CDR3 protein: CSVEGFQSRDEQFF; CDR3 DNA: TGCAGCGTTGAAGGGTTCCAAAGTAGAGATGAGCAGTTCTTC
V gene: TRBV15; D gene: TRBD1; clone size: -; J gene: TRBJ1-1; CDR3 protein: CATSRNRGDTEAFF; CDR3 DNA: TGTGCCACCAGCAGGAACAGGGGGGACACTGAAGCTTTCTTT
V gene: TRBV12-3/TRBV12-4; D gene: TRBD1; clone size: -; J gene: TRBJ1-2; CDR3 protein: CASSSVTGSYGYTF; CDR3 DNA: TGTGCCAGCAGTTCCGTGACAGGGAGTTATGGCTACACCTTC
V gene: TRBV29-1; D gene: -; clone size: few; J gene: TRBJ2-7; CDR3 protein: CSARRRDFANNEQYF; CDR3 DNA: TGCAGCGCTAGGAGGCGGGACTTTGCAAACAATGAGCAGTACTTC
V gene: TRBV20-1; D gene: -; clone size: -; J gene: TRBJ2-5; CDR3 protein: CSAPAGAKTQYF; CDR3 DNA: TGCAGTGCTCCCGCCGGAGCGAAGACCCAGTACTTC
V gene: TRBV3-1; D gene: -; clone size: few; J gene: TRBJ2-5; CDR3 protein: CASSQDLEALETQYF; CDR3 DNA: TGTGCCAGCAGCCAAGACTTAGAGGCGCTAGAGACCCAGTACTTC
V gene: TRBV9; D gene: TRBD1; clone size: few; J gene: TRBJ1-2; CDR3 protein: CASSVGTGTEDSTYGYTF; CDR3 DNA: TGTGCCAGCAGCGTCGGCACCGGGACAGAGGATAGTACCTATGGCTACACCTTC
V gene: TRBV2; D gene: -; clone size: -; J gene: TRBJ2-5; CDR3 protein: CASNREGDYEQYF; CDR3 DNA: TGTGCCAGTAACAGGGAAGGGGACTATGAGCAGTACTTC
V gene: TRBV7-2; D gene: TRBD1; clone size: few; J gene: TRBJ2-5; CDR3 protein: CASSFNRGDGETQYF; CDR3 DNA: TGTGCCAGCAGCTTCAACAGGGGAGATGGGGAGACCCAGTACTTC
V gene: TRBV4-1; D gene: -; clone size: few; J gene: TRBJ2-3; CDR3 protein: CASSQYSDTQYF; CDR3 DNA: TGCGCCAGCAGCCAATACTCGGATACGCAGTATTTT
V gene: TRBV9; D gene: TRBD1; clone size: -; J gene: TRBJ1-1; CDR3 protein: CASSGAEDRGTEAFF; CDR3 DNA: TGTGCCAGCAGCGGAGCCGAGGACAGGGGCACTGAAGCTTTCTTT
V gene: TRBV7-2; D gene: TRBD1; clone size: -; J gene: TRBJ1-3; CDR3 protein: CASSRDRGAGNTIYF; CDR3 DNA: TGTGCCAGCAGCCGCGACAGGGGAGCTGGAAACACCATATATTTT
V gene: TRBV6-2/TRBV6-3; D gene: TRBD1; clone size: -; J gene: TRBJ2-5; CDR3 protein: CASSYTTGQETQYF; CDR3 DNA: TGTGCCAGCAGTTACACGACAGGGCAAGAGACCCAGTACTTC
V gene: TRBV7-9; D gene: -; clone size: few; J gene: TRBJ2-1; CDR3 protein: CASSVWGVNNEQFF; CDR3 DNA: TGTGCCAGCAGCGTATGGGGGGTAAACAATGAGCAGTTCTTC
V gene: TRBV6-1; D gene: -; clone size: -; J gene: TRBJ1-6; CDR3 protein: CASSKGYSPLHF; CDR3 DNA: TGTGCCAGCAGTAAGGGGTATTCACCCCTCCACTTT
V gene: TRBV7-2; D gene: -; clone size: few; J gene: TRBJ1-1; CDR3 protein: CASSLGTETEAFF; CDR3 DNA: TGTGCCAGCAGCTTAGGGACGGAAACTGAAGCTTTCTTT
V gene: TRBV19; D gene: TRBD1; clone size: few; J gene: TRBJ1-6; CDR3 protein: CATKDRGRSPLHF; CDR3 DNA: TGTGCCACAAAAGACAGGGGGCGGTCACCCCTCCACTTT
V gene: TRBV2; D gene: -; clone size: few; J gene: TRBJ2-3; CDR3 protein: CASSSEGQGDGITDTQYF; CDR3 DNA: TGTGCCAGCAGCTCTGAAGGACAAGGGGATGGAATCACAGATACGCAGTATTTT
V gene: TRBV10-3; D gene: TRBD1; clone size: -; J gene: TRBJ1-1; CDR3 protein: CAISVRKRTGDTEAFF; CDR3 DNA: TGTGCCATCAGTGTCAGGAAACGAACAGGGGACACTGAAGCTTTCTTT
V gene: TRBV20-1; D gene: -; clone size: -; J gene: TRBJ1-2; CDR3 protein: CSATRTDGYGYTF; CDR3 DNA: TGCAGTGCTACCAGGACCGATGGTTATGGCTACACCTTC
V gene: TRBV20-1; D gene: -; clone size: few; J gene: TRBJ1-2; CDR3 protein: CACRDLAQVDGYTF; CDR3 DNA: TGCGCGTGCCGGGACCTCGCCCAGGTAGATGGCTACACCTTC
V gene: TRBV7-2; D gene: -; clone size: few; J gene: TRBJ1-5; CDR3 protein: CASSQGQLHNQPQHF; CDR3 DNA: TGTGCCAGCAGCCAAGGACAGCTACACAATCAGCCCCAGCATTTT
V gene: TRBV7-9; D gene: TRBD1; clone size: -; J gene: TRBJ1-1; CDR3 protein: CASSLAVWDRGSFNTEAFF; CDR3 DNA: TGTGCCAGCAGCTTAGCGGTATGGGACAGGGGGTCATTCAACACTGAAGCTTTCTTT
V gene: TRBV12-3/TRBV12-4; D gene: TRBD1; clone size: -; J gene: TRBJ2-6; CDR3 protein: CAGSLGTGTGVSGANVLTF; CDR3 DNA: TGTGCCGGCAGTTTAGGCACCGGGACAGGGGTCTCTGGGGCCAACGTCCTGACTTTC
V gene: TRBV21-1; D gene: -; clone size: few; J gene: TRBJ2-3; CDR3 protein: CASSNLAGGGTDTQYF; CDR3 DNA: TGTGCCAGCAGCAATCTAGCGGGGGGGGGCACAGATACGCAGTATTTT
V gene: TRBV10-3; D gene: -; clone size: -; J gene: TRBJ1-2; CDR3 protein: CAISDRDFYGYTF; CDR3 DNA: TGTGCCATCAGTGACAGGGATTTCTATGGCTACACCTTC
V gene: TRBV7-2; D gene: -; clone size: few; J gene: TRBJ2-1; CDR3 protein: CASSSPPGEQFF; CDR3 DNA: TGTGCCAGCAGCTCCCCCCCGGGGGAGCAGTTCTTC
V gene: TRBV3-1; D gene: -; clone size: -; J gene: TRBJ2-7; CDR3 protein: CASSLQAPAGTYEQYF; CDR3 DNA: TGTGCCAGCAGCCTCCAGGCCCCCGCCGGCACCTACGAGCAGTACTTC
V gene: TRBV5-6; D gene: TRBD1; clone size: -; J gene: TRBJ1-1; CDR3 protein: CASSARDSSFEAFF; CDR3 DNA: TGTGCCAGCAGCGCGCGGGACAGCAGCTTTGAAGCTTTCTTT
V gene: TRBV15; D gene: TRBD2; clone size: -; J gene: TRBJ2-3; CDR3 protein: CATSRDGGSGVSDTQYF; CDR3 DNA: TGTGCCACCAGCAGAGATGGGGGTAGCGGGGTATCAGATACGCAGTATTTT
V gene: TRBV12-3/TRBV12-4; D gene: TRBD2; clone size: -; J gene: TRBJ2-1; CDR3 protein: CASRHGLAGGSYDEQFF; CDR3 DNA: TGTGCCAGCAGACACGGACTAGCGGGGGGTTCGTACGATGAGCAGTTCTTC
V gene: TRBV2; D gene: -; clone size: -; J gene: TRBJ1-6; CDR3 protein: CASSGGAQNSPLRF; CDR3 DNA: TGTGCCAGCAGTGGAGGGGCCCAAAATTCACCCCTCCGCTTT
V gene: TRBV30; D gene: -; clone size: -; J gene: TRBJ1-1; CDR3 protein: CAWNMVNTEAFF; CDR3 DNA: TGTGCCTGGAATATGGTGAACACTGAAGCTTTCTTT
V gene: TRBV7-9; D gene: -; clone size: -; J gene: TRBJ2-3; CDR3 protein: CASIPARGGVTDTQYF; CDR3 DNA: TGTGCCAGCATCCCCGCCAGAGGGGGGGTAACAGATACGCAGTATTTT
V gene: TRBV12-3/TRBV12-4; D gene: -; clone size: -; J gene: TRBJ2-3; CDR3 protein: CASRYADTQYF; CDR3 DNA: TGTGCCAGCAGATACGCTGATACGCAGTATTTT